These T cell receptor beta chains were read from a single sample in a study of blood T cell repertoires in COVID-19. Some clones are missing from TCRdb's copy, which holds only in-frame ones; the method was immunoSEQ multiplex PCR. The sample consists of around 60,000 clones, roughly 90% of them appearing once. Sequenced material: peripheral blood. The receptors stem from a woman of 80 years or more with acute or convalescent COVID-19. Both conserved end residues are trimmed from each CDR3. The order of the fields is V gene, J gene, CDR3 protein.

V gene: TRBV11-2
J gene: TRBJ2-7
CDR3 protein: ASSPSGGGMSYEQY

V gene: TRBV27
J gene: TRBJ2-3
CDR3 protein: ASRRTGGTDTQY

V gene: TRBV10-3
J gene: TRBJ2-5
CDR3 protein: AISGLAGGETQY

V gene: TRBV10-3
J gene: TRBJ1-1
CDR3 protein: AISDGQDYTEAF

V gene: TRBV4-2
J gene: TRBJ2-1
CDR3 protein: ASSGLAGGPNEQF

V gene: TRBV3-1/TRBV3-2
J gene: TRBJ2-7
CDR3 protein: ASSHPGQEAYEQY

V gene: TRBV2
J gene: TRBJ1-1
CDR3 protein: AGNQGMNTEAF

V gene: TRBV30
J gene: TRBJ2-3
CDR3 protein: AWAGGQATQY

V gene: TRBV10-3
J gene: TRBJ1-5
CDR3 protein: AISGQNQPQH

V gene: TRBV7-9
J gene: TRBJ1-5
CDR3 protein: ASSLWDRGPH

V gene: TRBV30
J gene: TRBJ2-7
CDR3 protein: AWRLVGIEQY

V gene: TRBV7-6
J gene: TRBJ2-1
CDR3 protein: ASSLGTSGARGNEQF

V gene: TRBV4-1
J gene: TRBJ2-5
CDR3 protein: ASSQVGTSGETQY

V gene: TRBV6-5
J gene: TRBJ2-3
CDR3 protein: ASRPVQGWTQY

V gene: TRBV18
J gene: TRBJ1-5
CDR3 protein: ASSQAGGGNQPQH

V gene: TRBV4-2
J gene: TRBJ2-1
CDR3 protein: ASSQEEGQGYNEQF

V gene: TRBV27
J gene: TRBJ1-4
CDR3 protein: ASSRDRTNEKLF

V gene: TRBV6-5
J gene: TRBJ1-2
CDR3 protein: ASSLDRASGYT

V gene: TRBV7-3
J gene: TRBJ1-1
CDR3 protein: ASSPTTGGNTEAF

V gene: TRBV6-2/TRBV6-3
J gene: TRBJ2-1
CDR3 protein: ASSAYNEQF

V gene: TRBV5-1
J gene: TRBJ2-7
CDR3 protein: ASTWDREGVQY

V gene: TRBV6-5
J gene: TRBJ2-7
CDR3 protein: ASSDSGTAGNEQY

V gene: TRBV28
J gene: TRBJ1-5
CDR3 protein: ASSFLDSLNQPQH

V gene: TRBV11-2
J gene: TRBJ2-7
CDR3 protein: ASTRRGGAFYEQY

V gene: TRBV7-3
J gene: TRBJ2-5
CDR3 protein: ASSLGRQSQETQY

V gene: TRBV5-6
J gene: TRBJ2-5
CDR3 protein: ASSIGVFEETQY

V gene: TRBV19
J gene: TRBJ2-7
CDR3 protein: ASSPAGAPTLEQY

V gene: TRBV5-1
J gene: TRBJ2-2
CDR3 protein: ASSLVQNTGELF

V gene: TRBV18
J gene: TRBJ2-1
CDR3 protein: ASSPRDSNEQF

V gene: TRBV3-1/TRBV3-2
J gene: TRBJ2-7
CDR3 protein: ASSQDLGAESYEQY

V gene: TRBV19
J gene: TRBJ1-5
CDR3 protein: ASRYGQGPYSNQPQH

V gene: TRBV29-1
J gene: TRBJ2-5
CDR3 protein: SVNGWETQY

V gene: TRBV7-9
J gene: TRBJ2-3
CDR3 protein: ASSFSGTATQY

V gene: TRBV5-5
J gene: TRBJ1-5
CDR3 protein: ASSPGLDNQPQH

V gene: TRBV5-3
J gene: TRBJ2-1
CDR3 protein: ARRAGEQNYNEQF

V gene: TRBV10-2
J gene: TRBJ2-7
CDR3 protein: ASSESFGSPILEQY

V gene: TRBV10-3
J gene: TRBJ2-2
CDR3 protein: AISESRQGNTGELF

V gene: TRBV19
J gene: TRBJ1-5
CDR3 protein: ASSLRPRGGSNQPQH

V gene: TRBV23-1
J gene: TRBJ2-1
CDR3 protein: ASSQSSSGRDNEQF

V gene: TRBV6-4
J gene: TRBJ2-1
CDR3 protein: ASSDAVTGIYNEQF

V gene: TRBV2
J gene: TRBJ2-7
CDR3 protein: ASSTGLRRGKTYEQY

V gene: TRBV19
J gene: TRBJ2-1
CDR3 protein: ASSIYSRGIDEQF

V gene: TRBV19
J gene: TRBJ2-1
CDR3 protein: ASTGEKTKGEQF

V gene: TRBV12-5
J gene: TRBJ2-7
CDR3 protein: ASGLGSGLESIPYEQY

V gene: TRBV7-2
J gene: TRBJ2-7
CDR3 protein: ASSILVGCQY

V gene: TRBV5-1
J gene: TRBJ2-1
CDR3 protein: ASSVWDRTLNEQF

V gene: TRBV6-5
J gene: TRBJ2-7
CDR3 protein: ASSYRPSGEQY

V gene: TRBV7-3
J gene: TRBJ2-3
CDR3 protein: ASSFGLPTDTQY

V gene: TRBV27
J gene: TRBJ1-3
CDR3 protein: ASSRQGVDGNTIY